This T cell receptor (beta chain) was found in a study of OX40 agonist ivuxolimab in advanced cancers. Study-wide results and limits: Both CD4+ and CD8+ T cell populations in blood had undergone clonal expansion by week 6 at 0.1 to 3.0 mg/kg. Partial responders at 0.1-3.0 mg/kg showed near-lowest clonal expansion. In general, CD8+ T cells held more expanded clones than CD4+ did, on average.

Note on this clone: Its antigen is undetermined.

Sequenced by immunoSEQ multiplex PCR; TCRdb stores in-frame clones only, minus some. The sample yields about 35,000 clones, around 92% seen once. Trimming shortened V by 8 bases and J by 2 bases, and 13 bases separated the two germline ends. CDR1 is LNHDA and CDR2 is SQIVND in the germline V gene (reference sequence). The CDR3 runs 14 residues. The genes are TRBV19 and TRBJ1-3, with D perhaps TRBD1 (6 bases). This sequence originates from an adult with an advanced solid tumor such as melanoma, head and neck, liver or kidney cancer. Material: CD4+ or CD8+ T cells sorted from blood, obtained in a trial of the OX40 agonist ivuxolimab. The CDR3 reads CASSDEGAGNTIYF. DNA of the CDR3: TGTGCCAGTTCAGACGAGGGGGCTGGAAACACCATATATTTT.